This paragraph covers one TCR beta chain sequence. Its ends do not fully match the called genes, so a read error is possible. The data derive from a study of cytomegalovirus exposure and HLA in healthy donors. Germline assignment: CDR1 MGHRA and CDR2 YSYEKL. This CDR3 is 14 amino acids long. Researchers ran the PCR with 60 Vbeta and 13 Jbeta primers. Produced via immunoSEQ multiplex PCR; TCRdb's table is partial and in-frame only. The profile shows 210,000 or so clones, just under 85% of them singletons. The chain couples TRBV4-1 to TRBJ2-7; 9 bases map to TRBD1. This clonotype was sampled from a woman in her forties in good health and CMV-seronegative. What was sequenced was PBMCs. The CDR3 nucleotides are TGCGCCAGCGGCCAGCCGGGACAGGGCTACGAGCAGTACTTC. This encodes CASGQPGQGYEQYF.